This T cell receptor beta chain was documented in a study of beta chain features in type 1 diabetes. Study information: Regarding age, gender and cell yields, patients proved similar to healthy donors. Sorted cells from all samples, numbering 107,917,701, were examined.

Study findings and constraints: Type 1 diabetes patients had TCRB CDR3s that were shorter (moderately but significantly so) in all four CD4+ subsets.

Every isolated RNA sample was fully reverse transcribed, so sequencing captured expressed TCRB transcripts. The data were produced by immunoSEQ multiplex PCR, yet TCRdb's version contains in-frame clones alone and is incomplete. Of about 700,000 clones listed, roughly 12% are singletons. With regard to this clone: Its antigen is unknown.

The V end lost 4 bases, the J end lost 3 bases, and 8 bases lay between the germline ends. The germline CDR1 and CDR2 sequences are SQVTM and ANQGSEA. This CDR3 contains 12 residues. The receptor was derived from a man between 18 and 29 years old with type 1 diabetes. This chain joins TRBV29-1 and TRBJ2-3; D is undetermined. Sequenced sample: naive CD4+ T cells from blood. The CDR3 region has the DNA TGCAGCGTTGTCGACGGGACAGATACGCAGTATTTT. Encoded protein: CSVVDGTDTQYF.